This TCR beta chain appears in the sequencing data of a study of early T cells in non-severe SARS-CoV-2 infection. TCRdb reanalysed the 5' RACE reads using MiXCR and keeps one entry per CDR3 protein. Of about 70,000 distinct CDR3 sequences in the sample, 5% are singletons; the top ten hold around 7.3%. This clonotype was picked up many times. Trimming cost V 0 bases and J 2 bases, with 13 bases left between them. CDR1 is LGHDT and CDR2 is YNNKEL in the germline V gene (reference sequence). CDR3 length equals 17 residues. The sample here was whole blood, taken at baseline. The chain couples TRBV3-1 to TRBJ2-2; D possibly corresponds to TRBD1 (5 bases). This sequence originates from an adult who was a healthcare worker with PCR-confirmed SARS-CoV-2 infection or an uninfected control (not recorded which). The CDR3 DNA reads TGTGCCAGCAGCCAAGAAATTCCGACAGTCAACACCGGGGAGCTGTTTTTT. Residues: CASSQEIPTVNTGELFF.